The rows below give T cell receptor beta chains drawn from one sample of a study of molecular identifiers for immune sequencing clone quantification. TCRdb fed the PCR reads into MiXCR, producing one record per CDR3 protein. The sample records 400,000 to 600,000 distinct CDR3 sequences, about a fifth being singletons. Sequenced sample: naive CD8+ T cells from blood, with Jurkat cell RNA spiked in. Every receptor here comes from a human donor in good health. Some libraries in this study had Jurkat cell RNA spiked in. Both conserved end residues are part of each CDR3. Each record gives: CDR3 DNA, CDR3 protein, D gene, J gene, V gene, CDR3 length, clone size. D genes are given only for firm matches. Clone sizes are given selectively: once, few, many, or a class where the clone is expanded.

cdr3_nt: TGTGCCAGCAGCGAATGGGCCGGGACAGACACAGATACGCAGTATTTT
cdr3_aa: CASSEWAGTDTDTQYF
d_call: TRBD1
j_call: TRBJ2-3
v_call: TRBV7-9
cdr3_length: 16
clone_size: NA

cdr3_nt: TGTGCCAGCAGTTTTCAAACAGGAGGGGAGTCGCACACCGGGGAGCTGTTTTTT
cdr3_aa: CASSFQTGGESHTGELFF
d_call: NA
j_call: TRBJ2-2
v_call: TRBV12-3/TRBV12-4
cdr3_length: 18
clone_size: NA

cdr3_nt: TGTGCCAGCAGCTCACCCCGGACAGAGGTCACAGATACGCAGTATTTT
cdr3_aa: CASSSPRTEVTDTQYF
d_call: NA
j_call: TRBJ2-3
v_call: TRBV9
cdr3_length: 16
clone_size: many

cdr3_nt: TGTGCCAGCAGCTGGGGGCAGGGGGATCAGCCCCAGCATTTT
cdr3_aa: CASSWGQGDQPQHF
d_call: TRBD1
j_call: TRBJ1-5
v_call: TRBV9
cdr3_length: 14
clone_size: many

cdr3_nt: TGTGCCACCAGCAGAGAGGATGGCGGGGCCTACAATGAGCAGTTCTTC
cdr3_aa: CATSREDGGAYNEQFF
d_call: NA
j_call: TRBJ2-1
v_call: TRBV15
cdr3_length: 16
clone_size: NA

cdr3_nt: TGTGCCAGCAGCTTTCTAGCGGAGGAGGGGAATGAGCAGTTCTTC
cdr3_aa: CASSFLAEEGNEQFF
d_call: TRBD2
j_call: TRBJ2-1
v_call: TRBV11-1
cdr3_length: 15
clone_size: NA

cdr3_nt: TGTGCCAGCAGCCACCCGTCAGGGGTTGGGGAGCTGTTTTTT
cdr3_aa: CASSHPSGVGELFF
d_call: NA
j_call: TRBJ2-2
v_call: TRBV14
cdr3_length: 14
clone_size: NA

cdr3_nt: TGTGCCAGCAGTTTCTCCGGGACGGAGTATGGCTACACCTTC
cdr3_aa: CASSFSGTEYGYTF
d_call: NA
j_call: TRBJ1-2
v_call: TRBV5-6
cdr3_length: 14
clone_size: NA

cdr3_nt: TGTGCCAGCAGTTTATCGGTGCGAGGGAACACCGGGGAGCTGTTTTTT
cdr3_aa: CASSLSVRGNTGELFF
d_call: NA
j_call: TRBJ2-2
v_call: TRBV27
cdr3_length: 16
clone_size: few

cdr3_nt: TGTGCCAGCAGCCCTCCGTCTAGCGGGGGGTGGAATGAGCAGTTCTTC
cdr3_aa: CASSPPSSGGWNEQFF
d_call: TRBD2
j_call: TRBJ2-1
v_call: TRBV7-6
cdr3_length: 16
clone_size: NA

cdr3_nt: TGTGCCAGTAGTCTAGCAGGCCAGTCGAACACCGGGGAGCTGTTTTTT
cdr3_aa: CASSLAGQSNTGELFF
d_call: NA
j_call: TRBJ2-2
v_call: TRBV19
cdr3_length: 16
clone_size: many

cdr3_nt: TGTGCCAGCAGCCCACCCAAAGACAGACCCTATGGCCACACCTTC
cdr3_aa: CASSPPKDRPYGHTF
d_call: NA
j_call: TRBJ1-2
v_call: TRBV7-9
cdr3_length: 15
clone_size: NA

cdr3_nt: TGTGCCAGCAGCTTGGGCGGGAGGTATACCACAGATACGCAGTATTTT
cdr3_aa: CASSLGGRYTTDTQYF
d_call: TRBD2
j_call: TRBJ2-3
v_call: TRBV7-9
cdr3_length: 16
clone_size: many

cdr3_nt: TGTGCCAGCAGTGAAGCGGGGAGCTCCTACGAGCAGTACTTC
cdr3_aa: CASSEAGSSYEQYF
d_call: NA
j_call: TRBJ2-7
v_call: TRBV2
cdr3_length: 14
clone_size: many

cdr3_nt: TGTGCCAGCAGCACCGGGACTAGCGCTCAAGAGACCCAGTACTTC
cdr3_aa: CASSTGTSAQETQYF
d_call: TRBD2
j_call: TRBJ2-5
v_call: TRBV5-5
cdr3_length: 15
clone_size: many

cdr3_nt: NA
cdr3_aa: CASSKVGRGNQPQHF
d_call: NA
j_call: TRBJ1-5
v_call: TRBV21-1
cdr3_length: 15
clone_size: many

cdr3_nt: TGTGCCAGCAGTTTAGTTAGTGGGCCGACTGGAGGCGGGGAGCTGTTTTTT
cdr3_aa: CASSLVSGPTGGGELFF
d_call: NA
j_call: TRBJ2-2
v_call: TRBV27
cdr3_length: 17
clone_size: NA

cdr3_nt: TGCGCCAGCAGTGAGTTGCTCCGCACAGATACGCAGTATTTT
cdr3_aa: CASSELLRTDTQYF
d_call: NA
j_call: TRBJ2-3
v_call: TRBV10-2
cdr3_length: 14
clone_size: many

cdr3_nt: TGTGCCACCAGCAGATCCCAGGGGAGCTCCTATAATTCACCCCTCCACTTT
cdr3_aa: CATSRSQGSSYNSPLHF
d_call: NA
j_call: TRBJ1-6
v_call: TRBV15
cdr3_length: 17
clone_size: NA

cdr3_nt: TGTGCCAGCAGCGCGGGACTAGACTCCTACGAGCAGTACTTC
cdr3_aa: CASSAGLDSYEQYF
d_call: TRBD2
j_call: TRBJ2-7
v_call: TRBV9
cdr3_length: 14
clone_size: NA

cdr3_nt: TGCGCCAGCAGCCAAGCCGGGACGGACTACGAGCAGTACTTC
cdr3_aa: CASSQAGTDYEQYF
d_call: NA
j_call: TRBJ2-7
v_call: TRBV4-1
cdr3_length: 14
clone_size: few

cdr3_nt: TGTGCCAGTAGTATCCCTGCTGGGACCTCTGGGGCCAACGTCCTGACTTTC
cdr3_aa: CASSIPAGTSGANVLTF
d_call: NA
j_call: TRBJ2-6
v_call: TRBV19
cdr3_length: 17
clone_size: few

cdr3_nt: TGTGCCAGCAGTTTTCTCACTAGCGGGAGTTCAGATACGCAGTATTTT
cdr3_aa: CASSFLTSGSSDTQYF
d_call: TRBD2
j_call: TRBJ2-3
v_call: TRBV5-4
cdr3_length: 16
clone_size: many

cdr3_nt: TGTGCCAGCAGTTTTAAAGGGTGGCCTGAAGCTTTCTTT
cdr3_aa: CASSFKGWPEAFF
d_call: NA
j_call: TRBJ1-1
v_call: TRBV12-3/TRBV12-4
cdr3_length: 13
clone_size: many

cdr3_nt: TGTGCCAGCAGTGAAGAGGTGGTCTACGTCTCGGGACAGGGGTCGCCGGTCAATTCACCCCTCCACTTT
cdr3_aa: CASSEEVVYVSGQGSPVNSPLHF
d_call: TRBD1
j_call: TRBJ1-6
v_call: TRBV2
cdr3_length: 23
clone_size: few

cdr3_nt: TGTGCCAGCAGTCCAGGGGCAGGGGCGTTCACTGAAGCTTTCTTT
cdr3_aa: CASSPGAGAFTEAFF
d_call: NA
j_call: TRBJ1-1
v_call: TRBV5-3
cdr3_length: 15
clone_size: few

cdr3_nt: TGCGCCAGCAGCCAAGGGGTCGCCGGGGAGCTGTTTTTT
cdr3_aa: CASSQGVAGELFF
d_call: NA
j_call: TRBJ2-2
v_call: TRBV4-1
cdr3_length: 13
clone_size: NA

cdr3_nt: TGCAGTGCGGACGGGACAGGCAATCAGCCCCAGCATTTT
cdr3_aa: CSADGTGNQPQHF
d_call: TRBD1
j_call: TRBJ1-5
v_call: TRBV20-1
cdr3_length: 13
clone_size: many

cdr3_nt: TGTGCCAGCGGCCAAGAGGTAGGATCCCCTCAGGATACGCAGTATTTT
cdr3_aa: CASGQEVGSPQDTQYF
d_call: NA
j_call: TRBJ2-3
v_call: TRBV3-1
cdr3_length: 16
clone_size: NA

cdr3_nt: TGTGCCAGCAGCTTGATGACAGGGGGCAATGAGCAGTTCTTC
cdr3_aa: CASSLMTGGNEQFF
d_call: TRBD1
j_call: TRBJ2-1
v_call: TRBV5-4
cdr3_length: 14
clone_size: few

cdr3_nt: TGTGCCAGCAGTTTAGCGCTTACTCTGAACACCGGGGAGCTGTTTTTT
cdr3_aa: CASSLALTLNTGELFF
d_call: NA
j_call: TRBJ2-2
v_call: TRBV12-3/TRBV12-4
cdr3_length: 16
clone_size: many

cdr3_nt: TGTGCCAGCAGTTACTCGGAGGCCTTGAACACAGATACGCAGTATTTT
cdr3_aa: CASSYSEALNTDTQYF
d_call: NA
j_call: TRBJ2-3
v_call: TRBV6-6
cdr3_length: 16
clone_size: many

cdr3_nt: TGTGCTAGCGGCTTAGTTCCCGGTAACAGGGCCAACACCGGGGAGCTGTTTTTT
cdr3_aa: CASGLVPGNRANTGELFF
d_call: NA
j_call: TRBJ2-2
v_call: TRBV7-7
cdr3_length: 18
clone_size: NA

cdr3_nt: TGTGCCAGCAGCTTGAGACAGTTTAATACTGAAGCTTTCTTT
cdr3_aa: CASSLRQFNTEAFF
d_call: NA
j_call: TRBJ1-1
v_call: TRBV5-8
cdr3_length: 14
clone_size: NA

cdr3_nt: TGTGCCAGCAGCGCAGATGACACAGATACGCAGTATTTT
cdr3_aa: CASSADDTDTQYF
d_call: NA
j_call: TRBJ2-3
v_call: TRBV6-5
cdr3_length: 13
clone_size: NA

cdr3_nt: TGTGCCAGCAGCTTAGAAGCGGGAGGGCCAACAGATACGCAGTATTTT
cdr3_aa: CASSLEAGGPTDTQYF
d_call: TRBD2
j_call: TRBJ2-3
v_call: TRBV11-2
cdr3_length: 16
clone_size: many

cdr3_nt: TGTGCCAGCAGCATAACAGGGGAAACTCAGCCCCAGCATTTT
cdr3_aa: CASSITGETQPQHF
d_call: TRBD1
j_call: TRBJ1-5
v_call: TRBV27
cdr3_length: 14
clone_size: NA

cdr3_nt: TGTGCCAGCAGTTTCCCCCTTGGGGGAGGGCCTCAAGAGACCCAGTACTTC
cdr3_aa: CASSFPLGGGPQETQYF
d_call: TRBD2
j_call: TRBJ2-5
v_call: TRBV28
cdr3_length: 17
clone_size: many